This TCR beta chain emerged from a study of blood T cell repertoires in COVID-19. At the level of the study: Whether acute or convalescent, the COVID-19 samples came from the United States, Italy and Spain. PBMCs, B-cell-depleted T cells, or T cells were the source of the cDNA or gDNA that made up the material.

In the original analysis: Reference gene primer amplification gave estimated nucleated cell counts. Data came from immunoSEQ multiplex PCR; TCRdb stores just in-frame clones and leaves some out. V and J calls and clone size come straight from that table; D and trimming were deduced from the DNA. In the table there are tens of thousands of clones, around 90% of which are singletons. This TCR was recovered from a woman aged 45 to 65 in a cohort sampled during active COVID-19. The sequencing sample was made of peripheral blood.

CDR3: CASSPSSGRTHEQFF. As DNA, the CDR3 is TGTGCCAGCAGCCCCTCTAGCGGGAGAACCCATGAGCAGTTCTTC. The chain combines TRBV6-4 with TRBJ2-1; 10 bases agree with TRBD2. Germline V lookup: CDR1 MRHNA, CDR2 SNTAGT. This CDR3 comprises 15 residues. The J segment lost 8 bases and the V segment lost 6 bases, leaving 10 bases of the junction unmatched.